This entry is about one TCR beta chain. TCRdb's copy holds only in-frame clones and misses some; the assay was immunoSEQ multiplex PCR. The top ten clones hold under 15% of a sample with 250,000 to 350,000 clones, roughly 90% of them seen once. The data were taken from a study of blood T cell repertoires in COVID-19. Germline CDR1 is KGHSH and CDR2 is LQKENI. The CDR3 loop spans 15 amino acids. With 4 bases clipped from V and 2 bases from J, the junction kept 5 bases outside the gene matches. The TCR sequence derives from an older woman with acute or convalescent COVID-19. The sample was peripheral blood. The J gene is TRBJ1-3, the V gene TRBV18; 7 bases map to TRBD1. The CDR3 reads CASSLGQRAGNTIYF. CDR3 DNA: TGTGCCAGCTCACTGGGACAGCGAGCTGGAAACACCATATATTTT.